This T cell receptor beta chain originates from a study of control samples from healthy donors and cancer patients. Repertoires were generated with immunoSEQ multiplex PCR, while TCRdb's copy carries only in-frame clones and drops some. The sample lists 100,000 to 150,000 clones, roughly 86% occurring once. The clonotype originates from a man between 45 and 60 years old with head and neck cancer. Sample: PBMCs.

CDR3 sequence reads: CATSDWGLAEETQYF. CDR3 bases: TGTGCCACCAGTGATTGGGGGCTAGCGGAAGAGACCCAGTACTTC. The rearrangement uses TRBV24-1 and TRBJ2-5, with TRBD2 as a possible D gene (7 bases). The CDR3 consists of 15 residues. The V end was cut by 2 bases, the J end by 3 bases, with 12 bases between. The germline CDR1 and CDR2 sequences are KGHDR and SFDVKD.